This T cell receptor (beta chain) is drawn from a study of breast tumors, draining lymph nodes, adjacent tissues. TCRdb re-analysed the multiplex PCR reads in MiXCR, keeping a single row per CDR3 protein. Of 10,000 to 15,000 distinct CDR3 sequences listed, 35% to 40% are singletons. The V gene end was trimmed by 10 bases and the J gene end by 4 bases; junction bases not matched to a gene: 8. CDR1 MNHEY and CDR2 SVGEGT come from the germline V gene. The CDR3 extends over 15 amino acids. The chain combines TRBV6-2 or TRBV6-3 with TRBJ2-1; 12 nucleotides match TRBD2. The TCR comes from a female donor with breast cancer. Some clones in this sample may be carry-over from other donors' samples. Material for sequencing was breast tumor tissue. CDR3: CAIIPGLAGYNEQFF. Here the CDR3 DNA reads TGTGCCATTATACCCGGACTAGCGGGATACAATGAGCAGTTCTTC.